This TCR beta chain was captured in a study of T cells in Graves' hyperthyroidism and ophthalmopathy. TCR beta CDR3 regions were amplified from RNA transcripts. TCR CDR3 underwent first-round RT-PCR with the HTBI primer set. TCRdb reprocessed the multiplex PCR reads with MiXCR, giving one entry per CDR3 protein. The sample contains 490,000 or so distinct CDR3 sequences, about 16% of which appear only once. This clonotype was found a few times. An approximately 10 ml volume of fresh peripheral blood provided the PBMCs. Specimen: blood. The TCR sequence derives from a woman in her 30s with Graves' ophthalmopathy.

The CDR3 reads CASSQEATATGELFF. Written as DNA, the CDR3 is TGTGCCAGCAGCCAAGAGGCGACAGCAACCGGGGAGCTGTTTTTT. V and J are TRBV4-2 and TRBJ2-2, with D possibly being TRBD1 (5 bases). This CDR3 is 15 amino acids long. The germline CDR1 and CDR2 sequences are LGHNA and YNFKEQ. The V end lost 0 bases, the J end lost 5 bases, and 10 bases lay between the germline ends.